This record concerns one T cell receptor beta chain sequence. Antigen: not known. This entry belongs to a study of a mutant IDH1 vaccine in newly diagnosed glioma. Study-level background: Eight vaccinations went to patients in weeks 1, 3, 5, 7, 11, 15, 19, 23. With temozolomide cycles, or 4-6 weeks after radiotherapy alone, vaccination was started.

Germline V lookup: CDR1 SEHNR, CDR2 FQNEAQ (reference sequence). The J segment lost 5 bases and the V segment lost 5 bases, leaving 7 bases of the junction unmatched. This CDR3 region has 14 residues. As for time point: week 11, during vaccination. With topical imiquimod, each dose of the vaccine consisted of 300 ug of mutant IDH1 20-mer peptide. Study-level results: Vaccination elicited immune responses in 90% to 95% of patients.

Profiling relied on immunoSEQ multiplex PCR, and the TCRdb table lists in-frame clones only, not all of them. The data contain over 95,000 clones, about 90% of them singletons. The receptor was derived from a woman between 50 and 59 years old with glioma. The chain uses TRBV7-9 and TRBJ2-7; 9 bases align to TRBD1. Sample: PBMCs, taken from a glioma patient whose treatment included an IDH1 peptide vaccine. The CDR3: CASSPWTGDHEQYF. In DNA form, the CDR3 reads TGTGCCAGCAGCCCCTGGACAGGGGACCACGAGCAGTACTTC.